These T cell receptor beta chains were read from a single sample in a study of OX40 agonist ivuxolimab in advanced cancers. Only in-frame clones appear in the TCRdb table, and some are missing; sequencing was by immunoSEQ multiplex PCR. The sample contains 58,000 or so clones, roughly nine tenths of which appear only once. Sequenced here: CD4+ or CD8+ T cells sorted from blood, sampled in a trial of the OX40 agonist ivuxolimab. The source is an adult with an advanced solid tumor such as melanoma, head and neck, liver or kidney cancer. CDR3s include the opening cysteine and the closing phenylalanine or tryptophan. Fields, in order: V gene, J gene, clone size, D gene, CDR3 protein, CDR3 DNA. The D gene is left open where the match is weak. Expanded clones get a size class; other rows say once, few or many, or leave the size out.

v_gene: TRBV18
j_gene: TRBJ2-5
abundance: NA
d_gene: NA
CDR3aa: CASSPIGLETQYF
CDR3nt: TGTGCCAGCTCACCAATAGGGCTGGAAACTCAGTACTTC

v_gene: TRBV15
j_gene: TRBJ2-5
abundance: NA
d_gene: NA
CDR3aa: CATSRGFGETQYF
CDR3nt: TGTGCCACCAGCAGGGGGTTTGGGGAGACCCAGTACTTC

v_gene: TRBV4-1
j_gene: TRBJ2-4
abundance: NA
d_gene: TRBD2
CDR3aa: CASSQVSSGGSAKNIQYF
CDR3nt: TGCGCCAGCAGCCAAGTATCTAGCGGGGGGTCGGCCAAAAACATTCAGTACTTC

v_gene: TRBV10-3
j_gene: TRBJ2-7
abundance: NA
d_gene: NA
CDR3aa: CAISESQGYGGEQYF
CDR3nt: TGTGCCATCAGTGAGTCGCAGGGCTACGGGGGCGAGCAGTACTTC

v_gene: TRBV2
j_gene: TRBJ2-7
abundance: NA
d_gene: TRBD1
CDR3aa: CASSGISDRVGGEQYF
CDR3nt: TGTGCCAGCAGCGGGATCTCGGACAGGGTAGGAGGCGAGCAGTACTTC

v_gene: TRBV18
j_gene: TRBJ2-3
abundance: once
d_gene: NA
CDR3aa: CASSPPRGGGTDTQYF
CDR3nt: TGTGCCAGCTCACCTCCCCGAGGGGGGGGCACAGATACGCAGTATTTT

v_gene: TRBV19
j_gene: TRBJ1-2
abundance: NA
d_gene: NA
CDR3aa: CASSIDGTNYGYTF
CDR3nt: TGTGCCAGTAGTATAGATGGGACAAACTATGGCTACACCTTC

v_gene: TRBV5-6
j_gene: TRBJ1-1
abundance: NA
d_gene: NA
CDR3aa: CASNKQARFYTEAFF
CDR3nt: TGTGCCAGCAACAAACAGGCGAGATTCTACACTGAAGCTTTCTTT

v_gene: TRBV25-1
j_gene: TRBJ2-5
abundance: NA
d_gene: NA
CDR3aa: CASSYGPGTRQETQYF
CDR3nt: TGTGCCAGCAGCTATGGACCAGGAACACGTCAAGAGACCCAGTACTTC

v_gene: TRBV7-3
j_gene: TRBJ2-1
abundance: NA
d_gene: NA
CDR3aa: CASSLTQGSFDEQFF
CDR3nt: TGTGCCAGCAGCTTAACCCAGGGTTCGTTCGATGAGCAGTTCTTC

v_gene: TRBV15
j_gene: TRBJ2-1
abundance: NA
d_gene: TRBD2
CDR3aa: CATSFLAGGPGNEQFF
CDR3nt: TGTGCCACCAGTTTCTTAGCGGGAGGGCCTGGAAATGAGCAGTTCTTC

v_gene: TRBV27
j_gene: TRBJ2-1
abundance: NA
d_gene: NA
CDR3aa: CASSPTPTLVGYNEQFF
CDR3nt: TGTGCCAGCAGTCCAACCCCGACTTTAGTTGGGTACAATGAGCAGTTCTTC

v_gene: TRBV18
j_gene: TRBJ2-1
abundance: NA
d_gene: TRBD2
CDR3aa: CASSSSGSSRNEQFF
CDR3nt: TGTGCCAGCTCAAGTAGCGGGAGTTCCCGCAATGAGCAGTTCTTC

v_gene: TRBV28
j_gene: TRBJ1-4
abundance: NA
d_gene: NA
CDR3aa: CASSAGGRATNEKLFF
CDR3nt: TGTGCCAGCAGTGCCGGGGGAAGAGCAACTAATGAAAAACTGTTTTTT

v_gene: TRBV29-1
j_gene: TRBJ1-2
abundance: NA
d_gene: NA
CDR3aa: CSVLDSSNYGYTF
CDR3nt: TGCAGCGTCCTGGACAGCTCTAACTATGGCTACACCTTC

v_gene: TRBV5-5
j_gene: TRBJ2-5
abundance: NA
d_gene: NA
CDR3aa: CASSWRGRGVQETQYF
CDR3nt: TGTGCCAGCAGCTGGCGGGGCAGGGGGGTCCAAGAGACCCAGTACTTC

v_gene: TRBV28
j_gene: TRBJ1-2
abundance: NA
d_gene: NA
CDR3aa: CASSLWLGGNYGYTF
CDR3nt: TGTGCCAGCAGTTTATGGTTGGGGGGGAACTATGGCTACACCTTC

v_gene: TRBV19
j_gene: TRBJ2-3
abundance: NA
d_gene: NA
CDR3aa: CASSPLGRSVGDTQYF
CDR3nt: TGTGCCAGTAGCCCCCTGGGCCGGTCGGTTGGGGATACGCAGTATTTT

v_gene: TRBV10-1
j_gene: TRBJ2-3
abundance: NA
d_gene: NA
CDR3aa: CASSEATRGDTQYF
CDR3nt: TGCGCCAGCAGTGAGGCGACTCGGGGAGATACGCAGTATTTT

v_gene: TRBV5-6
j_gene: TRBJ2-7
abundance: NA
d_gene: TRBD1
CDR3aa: CASRQTGTGITYEQYF
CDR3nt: TGTGCCAGCAGACAAACCGGGACAGGGATTACCTACGAGCAGTACTTC

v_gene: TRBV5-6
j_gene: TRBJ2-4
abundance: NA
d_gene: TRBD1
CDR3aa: CASSSGGQGIFIQYF
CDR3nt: TGTGCCAGCAGCTCCGGAGGACAGGGGATATTCATTCAGTACTTC

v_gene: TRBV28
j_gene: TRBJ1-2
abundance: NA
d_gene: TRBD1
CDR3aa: CASTRLTGVYGYTF
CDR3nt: TGTGCCAGCACCCGATTAACAGGGGTTTATGGCTACACCTTC

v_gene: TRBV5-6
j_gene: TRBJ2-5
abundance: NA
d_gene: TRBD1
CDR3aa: CASSLARDRVKETQYF
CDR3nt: TGTGCCAGCAGCTTGGCCAGGGACAGAGTTAAAGAGACCCAGTACTTC

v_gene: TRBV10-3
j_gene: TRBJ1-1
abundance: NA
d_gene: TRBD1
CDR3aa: CAISESEGTVGEAFF
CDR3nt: TGTGCCATCAGTGAGTCGGAGGGGACAGTCGGGGAAGCTTTCTTT

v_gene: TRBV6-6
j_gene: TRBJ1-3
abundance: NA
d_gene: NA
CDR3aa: CASSYSGGRSGNTIYF
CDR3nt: TGTGCCAGCAGTTACTCGGGGGGAAGGTCTGGAAACACCATATATTTT

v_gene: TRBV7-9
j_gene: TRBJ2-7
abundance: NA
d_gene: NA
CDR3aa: CASSLGEGEQYF
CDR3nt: TGTGCCAGCAGCTTAGGTGAAGGGGAGCAGTACTTC

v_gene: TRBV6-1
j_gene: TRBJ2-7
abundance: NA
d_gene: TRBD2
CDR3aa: CASRGGYEQYF
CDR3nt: TGTGCCAGTCGGGGGGGTTACGAGCAGTACTTC

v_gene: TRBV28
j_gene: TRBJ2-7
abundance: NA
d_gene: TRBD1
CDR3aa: CASSQDRVEQYF
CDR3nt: TGTGCCAGCAGCCAGGACAGGGTAGAGCAGTACTTC

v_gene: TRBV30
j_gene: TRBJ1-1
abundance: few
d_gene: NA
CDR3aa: CAWSAQGSTEAFF
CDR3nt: TGTGCCTGGAGTGCACAGGGCAGCACTGAAGCTTTCTTT

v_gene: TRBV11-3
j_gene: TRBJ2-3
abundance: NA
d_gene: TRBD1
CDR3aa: CASSLGGQSTDTQYF
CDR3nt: TGTGCCAGCAGCTTAGGGGGACAGAGCACAGATACGCAGTATTTT

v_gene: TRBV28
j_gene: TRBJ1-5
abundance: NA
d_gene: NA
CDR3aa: CASGRGYQPQHF
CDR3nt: TGTGCCAGCGGCAGGGGTTATCAGCCCCAGCATTTT

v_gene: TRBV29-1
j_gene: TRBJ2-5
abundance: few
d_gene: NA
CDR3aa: CSGAVQETQYF
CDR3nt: TGCAGCGGAGCGGTCCAAGAGACCCAGTACTTC

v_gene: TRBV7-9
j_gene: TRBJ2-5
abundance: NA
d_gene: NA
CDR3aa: CASSQRGAEGTQYF
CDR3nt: TGTGCCAGCAGCCAACGGGGGGCTGAAGGGACCCAGTACTTC

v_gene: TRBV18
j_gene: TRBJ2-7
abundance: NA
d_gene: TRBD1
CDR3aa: CASSTRGTGGNYEQYF
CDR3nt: TGTGCCAGCTCAACGAGAGGGACAGGGGGGAACTACGAGCAGTACTTC

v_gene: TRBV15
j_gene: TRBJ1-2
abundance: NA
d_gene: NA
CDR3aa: CATSRDRVWGYTF
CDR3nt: TGTGCCACCAGCAGAGATCGGGTGTGGGGCTACACCTTC

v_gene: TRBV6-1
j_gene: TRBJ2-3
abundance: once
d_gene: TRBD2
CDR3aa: CASGLARTDTQYF
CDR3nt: TGTGCCAGCGGACTAGCGCGCACAGATACGCAGTATTTT

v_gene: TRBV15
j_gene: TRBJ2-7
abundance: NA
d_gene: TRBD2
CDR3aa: CATSKRERGEQYF
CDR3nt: TGTGCCACCTCGAAGCGGGAGCGCGGCGAGCAGTACTTC

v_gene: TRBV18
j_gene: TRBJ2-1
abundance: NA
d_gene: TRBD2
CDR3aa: CASSPPWTTSGSSYNEQFF
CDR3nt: TGTGCCAGCTCACCACCGTGGACAACTAGCGGGAGCTCCTACAATGAGCAGTTCTTC

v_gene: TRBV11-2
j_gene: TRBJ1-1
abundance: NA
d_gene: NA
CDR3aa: CASSLQPGLGAFF
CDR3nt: TGTGCCAGCAGCTTACAGCCGGGCCTGGGGGCTTTCTTT

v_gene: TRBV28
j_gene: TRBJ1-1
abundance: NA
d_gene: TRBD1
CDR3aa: CASSPPTGFQAFF
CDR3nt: TGTGCCAGCAGCCCTCCGACAGGGTTCCAAGCTTTCTTT

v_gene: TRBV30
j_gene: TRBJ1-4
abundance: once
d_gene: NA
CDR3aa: CAWQRTQAEKLFF
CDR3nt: TGTGCCTGGCAACGGACGCAAGCTGAAAAACTGTTTTTT

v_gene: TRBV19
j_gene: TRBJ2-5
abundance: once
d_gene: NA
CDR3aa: CASGEGGDETQYF
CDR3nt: TGTGCCAGCGGCGAGGGGGGGGATGAGACCCAGTACTTC